A selection of T cell receptor beta chains follows, all from one sample in a study of post-analysis software for immune sequencing data. Each CDR3 protein gets one entry after TCRdb re-called the PCR reads with MiXCR. Counted here are 650,000 to 850,000 distinct CDR3 sequences, around 45% occurring once; the ten biggest clones make up roughly 4.9%. Sequencing was carried out using blood. These receptors originate from a girl between 10 and 17 years old with multiple sclerosis. Both conserved end residues are part of each CDR3. D genes are given only for firm matches. A row's size may be missing; if present it is once, few, many or a size class.

- | - | TRBJ1-2 | TRBV5-1 | CASSLSGPNYGYTF | TGTGCCAGCAGTTTGTCCGGACCTAACTATGGCTACACCTTC
- | - | TRBJ2-7 | TRBV7-2 | CASSLGWAGVDYEQYF | TGTGCCAGCAGCTTAGGTTGGGCAGGGGTCGACTACGAGCAGTACTTC
TRBD1 | few | TRBJ1-2 | TRBV29-1 | CSAPTGSGGYTF | TGCAGCGCCCCGACAGGGTCGGGTGGCTACACCTTC
TRBD1 | - | TRBJ1-1 | TRBV20-1 | CSARDRGQGNTEAFF | TGCAGTGCTAGAGATCGGGGACAGGGGAACACTGAAGCTTTCTTT
- | - | TRBJ2-7 | TRBV20-1 | CSARRQSYEQYF | TGCAGTGCTAGAAGGCAGTCCTACGAGCAGTACTTC
TRBD1 | few | TRBJ2-5 | TRBV5-1 | CASRLGTVQETQYF | TGCGCCAGCAGACTTGGGACAGTTCAAGAGACCCAGTACTTC
- | - | TRBJ1-1 | TRBV25-1 | CASSELTTRGTEAFF | TGTGCCAGCAGTGAACTAACTACGCGGGGTACTGAAGCTTTCTTT
TRBD2 | - | TRBJ2-2 | TRBV5-1 | CASSLGSGTRRTGELFF | TGCGCCAGCAGCTTAGGATCCGGGACTAGAAGGACCGGGGAGCTGTTTTTT
- | once | TRBJ2-1 | TRBV4-2 | CASSPTAGLNEQFF | TGTGCCAGCAGCCCCACCGCCGGTCTGAATGAGCAGTTCTTC
- | - | TRBJ1-4 | TRBV20-1 | CSTNKRTSNEKLFF | TGCAGTACAAATAAAAGGACTAGTAATGAAAAACTGTTTTTT
- | - | TRBJ2-3 | TRBV12-3/TRBV12-4 | CASTDGGDTQYF | TGTGCCAGCACCGATGGGGGGGATACGCAGTATTTT
TRBD1 | - | TRBJ2-4 | TRBV10-3 | CAISERTQDRVAKNIQYF | TGTGCCATCAGTGAGAGGACTCAGGACAGGGTGGCCAAAAACATTCAGTACTTC
- | - | TRBJ1-2 | TRBV20-1 | CSAGRGGPNYGYTF | TGCAGTGCCGGGAGGGGGGGACCTAACTATGGCTACACCTTC
TRBD1 | few | TRBJ1-2 | TRBV7-2 | CASSLVGQGAYYGYTF | TGTGCCAGCAGCTTAGTAGGACAGGGGGCTTACTATGGCTACACCTTC
TRBD1 | few | TRBJ2-7 | TRBV28 | CASSSPSGQGRTEQYF | TGTGCCAGCAGTTCGCCATCGGGACAGGGTCGCACCGAGCAGTACTTC
TRBD1 | - | TRBJ2-5 | TRBV9 | CASSVATGQGQETQYF | TGTGCCAGCAGCGTAGCTACGGGACAGGGGCAAGAGACCCAGTACTTC
- | few | TRBJ2-3 | TRBV10-3 | CAIRAEGDTQYF | TGTGCCATCAGGGCTGAGGGGGATACGCAGTATTTT
- | - | TRBJ2-7 | TRBV15 | CATSRVATATPYEQYF | TGTGCCACCAGCCGGGTTGCTACAGCAACCCCCTACGAGCAGTACTTC
TRBD2 | few | TRBJ2-1 | TRBV7-2 | CASSLEPGLAGGLLYNEQFF | TGTGCCAGCAGCTTAGAGCCGGGACTAGCGGGAGGACTCCTCTACAATGAGCAGTTCTTC
- | - | TRBJ2-3 | TRBV7-9 | CASSPVRAMEGDTQYF | TGTGCCAGCAGCCCAGTTCGAGCTATGGAGGGGGATACGCAGTATTTT
TRBD2 | - | TRBJ2-1 | TRBV12-3/TRBV12-4 | CASSRTSGSWDEQFF | TGTGCCAGCAGCCGAACTAGCGGGAGTTGGGATGAGCAGTTCTTC
- | few | TRBJ2-6 | TRBV6-1 | CASKRSAGTTSGANVLTF | TGTGCCAGCAAACGTTCAGCCGGGACCACCTCTGGGGCCAACGTCCTGACTTTC
- | many | TRBJ2-7 | TRBV20-1 | CSARDNGRGGPYEQYF | TGCAGTGCTAGAGATAACGGCAGGGGAGGCCCCTACGAGCAGTACTTC
- | few | TRBJ2-5 | TRBV30 | CAWKANQETQYF | TGTGCCTGGAAAGCGAACCAAGAGACCCAGTACTTC
- | - | TRBJ2-6 | TRBV9 | CASTISGPGANVLTF | TGTGCCAGCACCATATCAGGGCCTGGGGCCAACGTCCTGACTTTC
- | - | TRBJ2-7 | TRBV4-1 | CASRGDYEQYF | TGCGCCAGCAGGGGGGACTACGAGCAGTACTTC
- | - | TRBJ2-7 | TRBV28 | CASSVSYRDGSYEQYF | TGTGCCAGCAGTGTCTCTTATAGGGACGGCTCCTACGAGCAGTACTTC
- | - | TRBJ1-1 | TRBV5-1 | CASSLPPDGDAEAFF | TGCGCCAGCAGCCTCCCGCCAGACGGGGATGCTGAAGCTTTCTTT
- | - | TRBJ2-3 | TRBV24-1 | CATSDSPGYQDTQYF | TGTGCCACCAGTGATTCCCCCGGCTATCAAGATACGCAGTATTTT
- | - | TRBJ2-3 | TRBV2 | CASSDRTGSTDTQYF | TGTGCCAGCAGTGACAGAACAGGGAGCACAGATACGCAGTATTTT
- | - | TRBJ2-7 | TRBV5-1 | CASSRGTQSYEQYF | TGCGCCAGCAGCCGAGGGACACAAAGCTACGAGCAGTACTTC
- | few | TRBJ2-3 | TRBV6-5 | CASKEGAADTQYF | TGTGCCAGCAAGGAAGGAGCGGCAGATACGCAGTATTTT
- | - | TRBJ2-2 | TRBV12-3/TRBV12-4 | CASSLRGSNTGELFF | TGTGCCAGCAGTTTGCGGGGATCGAACACCGGGGAGCTGTTTTTT
- | - | TRBJ1-6 | TRBV19 | CASSFRGPPYNSPLHF | TGTGCCAGTAGTTTCCGTGGACCGCCCTATAATTCACCCCTCCACTTT
- | few | TRBJ2-7 | TRBV29-1 | CSVEVRGSGSSYEQYF | TGCAGCGTTGAGGTCCGGGGAAGCGGTAGCTCCTACGAGCAGTACTTC
TRBD2 | few | TRBJ2-7 | TRBV29-1 | CSVAGVAGRTYEQYF | TGCAGCGTAGCCGGAGTAGCGGGAAGAACCTACGAGCAGTACTTC
- | - | TRBJ2-1 | TRBV20-1 | CGASPGNSYNEQFF | TGCGGTGCTAGCCCCGGGAATTCCTACAATGAGCAGTTCTTC
- | once | TRBJ2-4 | TRBV6-1 | CASSGKGGRRIQYF | TGTGCCAGCAGTGGAAAGGGGGGGAGGAGGATTCAGTACTTC
TRBD1 | - | TRBJ2-3 | TRBV20-1 | CSADRGGGTDTQYF | TGCAGTGCCGACAGGGGTGGCGGCACAGATACACAGTATTTT
- | - | TRBJ2-3 | TRBV20-1 | CSAGGLAAFTDTQYF | TGCAGTGCGGGGGGGCTAGCGGCTTTCACAGATACGCAGTATTTT
- | - | TRBJ2-2 | TRBV20-1 | CSAREGVPVTGELFF | TGCAGTGCTAGAGAGGGGGTTCCGGTCACCGGGGAGCTGTTTTTT
- | few | TRBJ2-3 | TRBV6-2/TRBV6-3 | CASTRSATDTQYF | TGTGCCAGCACACGGAGCGCCACAGATACGCAGTATTTT
TRBD1 | - | TRBJ1-2 | TRBV10-3 | CAISGDRGGGGYTF | TGTGCCATCAGCGGAGACAGGGGAGGAGGCGGCTACACCTTC
TRBD2 | - | TRBJ2-5 | TRBV20-1 | CSASSGGYQETQYF | TGCAGTGCCTCTAGCGGGGGGTACCAAGAGACCCAGTACTTC
- | - | TRBJ1-4 | TRBV6-6 | CASSYFSGVDEKLFF | TGTGCCAGCAGTTACTTTTCCGGGGTAGATGAAAAACTGTTTTTT
- | many | TRBJ2-7 | TRBV11-2 | CASSLSSDAHYEQYF | TGTGCCAGCAGCTTATCCTCCGACGCCCACTACGAGCAGTACTTC
TRBD1 | once | TRBJ1-1 | TRBV7-9 | CASSFPGTGGAFF | TGTGCCAGCAGCTTCCCCGGGACAGGGGGAGCTTTCTTT
- | - | TRBJ2-7 | TRBV7-6 | CASIHREYF | TGTGCCAGCATCCACAGGGAGTACTTC
- | - | TRBJ2-5 | TRBV28 | CASSSRLETQYF | TGTGCCAGCAGCTCACGCCTAGAGACCCAGTACTTC
TRBD2 | - | TRBJ2-3 | TRBV20-1 | CNASRLAGGRSSTDTQYF | TGCAATGCTAGTAGGCTAGCGGGAGGGCGGTCCAGCACAGATACGCAGTATTTT
- | - | TRBJ2-5 | TRBV21-1 | CAPVGGLGGETQYF | TGTGCCCCCGTGGGGGGGCTCGGCGGAGAGACCCAGTACTTC
- | few | TRBJ1-2 | TRBV12-3/TRBV12-4 | CASRSGTEYGYTF | TGTGCCAGCCGTTCAGGGACGGAATATGGCTACACCTTC
- | - | TRBJ2-4 | TRBV4-1 | CASSQDDGASYEKYF | TGCGCCAGCAGCCAAGATGACGGCGCTTCCTACGAGAAGTACTTC
- | - | TRBJ2-3 | TRBV20-1 | CSARSPRESTDTQYF | TGCAGTGCTAGATCGCCCCGGGAGTCCACAGATACGCAGTATTTT
- | few | TRBJ2-7 | TRBV10-3 | CAISEKGRNGDEQYF | TGTGCCATCAGTGAGAAGGGGAGGAACGGTGACGAGCAGTACTTC
TRBD1 | few | TRBJ2-7 | TRBV20-1 | CSARELTGHYEQYF | TGCAGTGCTAGAGAGCTGACAGGGCACTACGAGCAGTACTTC